This record concerns one T cell receptor beta chain sequence. Its antigen is not identified. The data are from a study of T cells expressing NK-cell markers. The study, taken as a whole, reports: Whether the expanded NKG2C+ T cell clones recognized HCMV remained unclear. Topping the CD3+CD56-NKG2C+ fraction as well were these clonotypes, in a few donors. Over 5 donors carried dominant NKG2C+ clonotypes that made up roughly 1.0-8% of their CD8+ T cells.

The cDNA for TCR beta came from 5'RACE template switching with UMIs. No DNA is given; TCRdb re-called the 5' RACE reads and lists each CDR3 protein once. This table lists about 460,000 distinct CDR3 sequences. The CDR3 spans 13 residues. Germline V CDR1 and CDR2: DFQATT, SNEGSKA (reference sequence). This receptor was identified in a woman in her forties or fifties in good health. The V and J genes are TRBV20-1 and TRBJ2-5; without DNA, the TCRdb call of TRBD1 cannot be checked. Sequenced sample: blood T cells: a sorted CD56 or NKG2C T cell subset, CD4+ or CD8+ T cells, or bulk PBMC T cells (not recorded which). This CDR3 reads CSARAGAQVTQYF.